This T cell receptor (beta chain) was captured in a study of T cells in tuberculosis (dated by TCRdb to between 2018 and 2020). Some background on the complete study: To characterize T cells specific for the mycobacterial lipid antigen glucose monomycolate (GMM), the study used CD1B tetramers together with high-throughput TCR immunosequencing. IGRA-negative adolescents, IGRA-positive adolescents with latent tuberculosis and adults with active tuberculosis, approximately nine per group, were compared in a South African clinical cohort. PBMC from active tuberculosis patients were archived either before standard anti-tuberculosis treatment began or within 7 days of the start of that treatment. What the authors observed across the whole study: Clinical samples were selected based on which cryopreserved specimens were available, and the active tuberculosis cases were adults whereas the controls were adolescents. Smaller NN-distances were partly driven by shorter CDR3-alpha lengths in active tuberculosis patients, and statistical significance was not reached for the TCR-beta difference. An accuracy of 87% (AUROC roughly 0.9) was reached by a classifier using the diverse GMM-specific repertoire, compared with over 65% accuracy when GEM motif frequencies were used. Compared with IGRA-negative controls, TCR-alpha repertoires from active tuberculosis had smaller mean NN-distances to GMM-specific TCRs, which suggests clonal expansion of these TCRs.

A few counts support this clone. Its antigen is unknown. No much larger clone exists at a distance of one base, and base qualities are not known. Relative to germline, V is 5 bases shorter and J is 4 bases shorter, with 8 bases between their ends. Reading the germline V gene (reference sequence) gives CDR1 MNHEY and CDR2 SMNVEV. The CDR3 holds 12 amino acids from the cysteine to the phenylalanine. The retained sequence is limited to the CDR3, 36 bases, with the frame set at the first base. The immunoSEQ multiplex PCR assay was used to generate TCR libraries, with TCR-beta and/or TCR-alpha/delta assays applied to each sample. The amplified TCR libraries were sequenced using the Illumina high-throughput platform. Per the authors' processing: Clustering and dimensionality reduction were performed using pairwise TCRdist distances among GMM-specific receptors from ex vivo sorted or in vitro expanded T cells. The score assigned to each clinical repertoire was mean NN-distance, meaning the average TCRdist to the nearest 10% of tetramer-positive reference sequences. GEM TCR motif frequency was calculated as the fraction of unique TCRs that matched known GEM sequences in V/J usage and CDR3 length. Active tuberculosis was classified by linear discriminant analysis with leave-one-out cross-validation, implemented in scikit-learn. This immuneACCESS table, as held by TCRdb, lists in-frame sequences with V and J called but not all clones. Of the missing ones, under half trace to an unresolved V gene in checked studies; the others have no known cause. V and J calls and clone size follow that table, whereas D and trimming were derived from the DNA. The sample contains over 30,000 clones, around 90% of them found a single time. The top ten clones comprise approximately 5.1% of the sample.

The time point label, read with the paper, signifies: new active TB diagnosis, blood taken before or within 7 days of starting treatment. Patients with active tuberculosis were defined as newly diagnosed, HIV-seronegative South African adults aged 18 years or older. Confirmation of active tuberculosis was obtained by positive sputum smear microscopy and/or positive M. tuberculosis culture. Immunosequencing was performed on unsorted cryopreserved PBMC and covered about 110,000 T cells per clinical donor on average. The specimen was PBMCs, collected at tuberculosis diagnosis. This chain joins TRBV27 to TRBJ1-2, with no confident D gene call. This TCR derives from an adult with tuberculosis. The bases read TGTGCCAGCAGTGGGAGGCCCTATGGCTACACCTTC. This is translated as CASSGRPYGYTF.